Shown below are 10 T cell receptor beta chains from a single sample sequenced in a study of glioma-infiltrating T cells. Amplification of TCR alpha and beta CDR3 regions from RNA used iRepertoire nested multiplex PCR. TCRdb called the multiplex PCR reads again in MiXCR, with one record for every CDR3 protein. The sample shows roughly 120,000 distinct CDR3 sequences, approximately 23% of them seen only once. Sequencing was carried out using glioma tissue, nonneoplastic brain tissue, or PBMCs (not recorded which). The receptor source for this set is a human donor with low-grade glioma or glioblastoma, undergoing nonglioma brain surgery, or in good health (not recorded which).

This clonotype was seen repeatedly, ten times or more. The CDR3 loop reads CASSQGRGQGRSNYGYTF. The CDR3 region has the DNA TGCGCCAGCAGCCAAGGACGGGGACAGGGACGATCTAACTATGGCTACACCTTC. The J gene is TRBJ1-2, the V gene TRBV4-1; 9 bases align to TRBD1. Germline loops: CDR1 MGHRA, CDR2 YSYEKL. The length of the CDR3 is 18 residues. Trimming removed 1 base from V and 0 bases from J; junction bases left unmatched: 9.

Judged by abundance, this clonotype is medium-sized. The rearrangement links TRBV7-2 to TRBJ2-3, with D perhaps TRBD2 (5 bases). CDR1 SGHTA and CDR2 FQGNSA come from the germline V gene. The CDR3 has 17 residues. Trimming removed 2 bases from V and 0 bases from J, with 15 bases in between. The CDR3 loop reads CASSLSRWRGSTDTQYF. The CDR3 DNA follows: TGTGCCAGCAGCTTAAGTCGTTGGCGCGGGAGCACAGATACGCAGTATTTT.

J is TRBJ1-1 and V is TRBV30; D ambiguous. Germline lookup yields CDR1 GTSNPN and CDR2 SVGIG (reference sequence). Trimming removed 4 bases from V and 4 bases from J, with 16 bases in between. The CDR3 spans 14 residues. DNA for the CDR3: TGTGCCTGGAAGTGGGCCCCTCCGGCCACTGAAGCTTTCTTT. As protein: CAWKWAPPATEAFF.

Ten or more counts support this clonotype. The chain is built from TRBV27 and TRBJ1-1, with 10 bases matching TRBD1. CDR3 length: 14 amino acids. In germline, CDR1 is MNHEY, CDR2 SMNVEV (reference sequence). With V trimmed by 5 bases and J by 6 bases, 6 bases remained unmatched. CDR3 nucleotide sequence: TGTGCCAGCAGTGCACGGGACAGGGGATCTGAAGCTTTCTTT. It encodes CASSARDRGSEAFF.

This clonotype was counted ten times or more. This chain uses TRBV6-2 or TRBV6-3 with TRBJ2-7; D is uncertain. The CDR3 loop spans 13 amino acids. Germline CDR1 and CDR2: MNHEY and SVGEGT. Trimming pared 2 bases from V and 0 bases from J, leaving 5 bases between. The CDR3 DNA sequence: TGTGCCAGCAGTTACGTTAGCTCCTACGAGCAGTACTTC. Its protein product is CASSYVSSYEQYF.

A note on this clonotype: A much larger clone lies a single base off, so this may be a read error. The V and J genes are TRBV10-3 and TRBJ2-3; D not certain. The CDR3 length is 12 residues. CDR1 and CDR2 (germline): ENHRY, SYGVKD. The CDR3 sequence: CAVSAPPDTQYF. Written as DNA, the CDR3 is TGTGCCGTCAGCGCCCCCCCAGATACGCAGTATTTT.

In regard to this clonotype: This could be a read error, since a much larger clone is one nucleotide away. This is likely a read error, given that the CDR3 carries no conserved phenylalanine or tryptophan at its end. In DNA form, the CDR3 reads TGTGCCAGCAGTTTCGGGACAGCTGGAAACACCATATATCTT. Its translation is CASSFGTAGNTIYL. This chain joins TRBV12-3 or TRBV12-4 and TRBJ1-3; 7 positions agree with TRBD1. The V segment lost 3 bases and the J segment 2 bases; nucleotides outside the gene matches: 1. The CDR3 has 14 amino acids.

This chain links TRBV10-3 with TRBJ1-5; TRBD1 might be the D (6 bases). CDR1 and CDR2 (germline): ENHRY, SYGVKD. The CDR3 is 15 residues long. V was trimmed by 4 bases and J by 7 bases, leaving 17 bases between them. Written as DNA, the CDR3 is TGTGCCATCAGTGGGGCCAGGGGAGGTAAACAGCCCCAGCATTTT. It yields the protein CAISGARGGKQPQHF.

Ten or more counts support this clonotype. The chain joins TRBV12-3 or TRBV12-4 to TRBJ2-3, with TRBD2 matching over 12 bases. The CDR3 consists of 19 residues. V trimming: 6 bases; J trimming: 0 bases; junction bases outside the gene matches: 13. In nucleotides, the CDR3 is TGTGCCAGCAGGGATGGACTAGCGGGATATAAAACTAGCACAGATACGCAGTATTTT. Translating gives CASRDGLAGYKTSTDTQYF.

In this sample, this clonotype turned up many times. The chain employs TRBV4-1 and TRBJ2-2; D could derive from TRBD1 or TRBD2 (5 bases each). The V and J ends lost 1 base and 7 bases respectively, with 10 bases between them. The germline V gene encodes CDR1 MGHRA and CDR2 YSYEKL. CDR3 length: 14 residues. CDR3 protein: CASSQVGVGGELFF. The CDR3 DNA sequence: TGCGCCAGCAGCCAAGTGGGGGTGGGCGGGGAGCTGTTTTTT.